These 25 T cell receptor beta chains share one sample of origin, sequenced in a study of shared clonotypes between healthy human individuals. Clones were read by immunoSEQ multiplex PCR, and TCRdb kept only the in-frame ones, dropping some. The sample lists around 940,000 clones; about three quarters were seen once. Sequencing input: memory CD4+ T cells sorted from blood. The sample's subset: CD45RA-negative fraction. The receptor set was obtained from a man aged 18 to 30 in good health.

This chain uses TRBV5-1 with TRBJ2-3; a weak D match, TRBD1 (6 bases). Trimming shortened V by 4 bases and J by 0 bases, and 15 bases separated the two germline ends. CDR1 SGHRS and CDR2 YFSETQ come from the germline V gene. The CDR3 is 16 residues long. CDR3 amino acids: CASSPRTVASTDTQYF. The CDR3, as DNA: TGCGCCAGCAGCCCCAGGACAGTTGCTAGCACAGATACGCAGTATTTT.

In its sample, this clone was seen a few times. V and J are TRBV29-1 and TRBJ1-1; 7 positions agree with TRBD1. Germline V gene sequence: CDR1 SQVTM, CDR2 ANQGSEA. With 3 bases clipped from V and 0 bases from J, the junction kept 10 bases outside the gene matches. This CDR3 is built from 16 residues. This chain's CDR3 is CSVEGQSTSMNTEAFF. The CDR3 DNA reads as TGCAGCGTTGAGGGACAGAGTACCTCCATGAACACTGAAGCTTTCTTT.

The chain employs TRBV6-6 and TRBJ1-2, with D perhaps matching TRBD1 (6 bases). V dropped 2 bases and J dropped 4 bases, with 14 bases sitting between them. This CDR3 has 15 residues. Germline V gene data show CDR1 as MNHNY and CDR2 as SVGAGI (reference sequence). The CDR3 sequence is CASSYPEGVGYGYTF. DNA of the CDR3: TGTGCCAGCAGTTACCCCGAGGGGGTTGGCTATGGCTACACCTTC.

The gene calls are TRBV29-1 and TRBJ1-4; D remains ambiguous. With 0 bases removed from V and 5 bases from J, the gap between germline ends came to 4 bases. CDR1 SQVTM and CDR2 ANQGSEA come from the germline V gene. The CDR3 has 12 amino acids. The CDR3 DNA sequence: TGCAGCGTTGAAGACAGGAATGAAAAACTGTTTTTT. Translation: CSVEDRNEKLFF. Full variable domain (outside the CDR3, taken from reference TRBV29-1 and TRBJ1-4): SAVISQKPSRDICQRGTSLTIQCQVDSQVTMMFWYRQQPGQSLTLIATANQGSEATYESGFVIDKFPISRPNLTFSTLTVSNMSPEDSSIYLCSVEDRNEKLFFGSGTQLSVL.

This chain links TRBV7-2 with TRBJ1-5, with D unclear. Germline V lookup: CDR1 SGHTA, CDR2 FQGNSA. The CDR3 totals 13 residues. With 4 bases removed from V and 5 bases from J, the gap between germline ends came to 9 bases. The CDR3: CASSWSEYQPQHF. CDR3 in DNA: TGTGCCAGCAGCTGGTCCGAATATCAGCCCCAGCATTTT.

V is TRBV5-4 and J is TRBJ1-2, with D tentatively TRBD1 (6 bases). The V end lost 4 bases, the J end lost 2 bases, and 9 bases lay between the germline ends. CDR3 length: 13 residues. Germline-derived CDR1 and CDR2 are SGHNT and YYREEE (reference sequence). In DNA form, the CDR3 reads TGTGCCAGCAGCCGTCAGGGGAACTATGGCTACACCTTC. It is translated as CASSRQGNYGYTF. The full variable domain, in which reference TRBV5-4 and TRBJ1-2 provide the parts outside the CDR3, is ETGVTQSPTHLIKTRGQQVTLRCSSQSGHNTVSWYQQALGQGPQFIFQYYREEENGRGNFPPRFSGLQFPNYSSELNVNALELDDSALYLCASSRQGNYGYTFGSGTRLTVV.

J is TRBJ1-6 and V is TRBV6-5; maybe TRBD1 (5 bases). Germline V gene sequence: CDR1 MNHEY, CDR2 SVGAGI. CDR3 size: 16 residues. V lost 2 bases, J lost 7 bases, and 15 bases lay in between. CDR3: CASSYLTQGGNSPLHF. CDR3 bases: TGTGCCAGCAGTTACCTCACGCAGGGTGGAAATTCACCCCTCCACTTT.

The chain couples TRBV11-2 to TRBJ1-5, with D hard to call. Per the germline V gene, CDR1 is SGHAT and CDR2 is FQNNGV. This CDR3 is built from 13 residues. Trimming took off 1 base at V and 5 bases at J, with 6 bases between the two ends. The CDR3 bases are TGTGCCAGCAGCTTAGTTGAGTATCAGCCCCAGCATTTT. Encoded protein: CASSLVEYQPQHF.

This chain joins TRBV4-3 and TRBJ1-5; D ambiguous. Trimming took 0 bases from V and 3 from J, leaving 9 bases between them. Germline lookup yields CDR1 LGHNA and CDR2 YSLEER. CDR3 length: 15 amino acids. The CDR3 DNA reads TGCGCCAGCAGCCAAGATTTCATTCTCAATCAGCCCCAGCATTTT. This sequence encodes CASSQDFILNQPQHF.

The chain uses TRBV19 and TRBJ1-2; D is ambiguous. V dropped 7 bases and J dropped 0 bases, with 21 bases sitting between them. This CDR3 has 17 amino acids. CDR1 and CDR2 (germline): LNHDA, SQIVND (reference sequence). The CDR3 loop is CASTTLIRKEANYGYTF. The DNA of the CDR3 is TGTGCCAGTACCACCCTCATCAGGAAGGAGGCTAACTATGGCTACACCTTC.

This clone has a single count. The genes are TRBV28 and TRBJ2-7; the D call may be TRBD1 or TRBD2 (5 bases each). This CDR3 has 14 residues. CDR1 and CDR2 (germline): MDHEN, SYDVKM. V lost 6 bases, J lost 0 bases, and 12 bases lay in between. This CDR3 reads CASRRAGSSYEQYF. CDR3 nucleotide sequence: TGTGCCAGCAGAAGGGCAGGGAGCTCCTACGAGCAGTACTTC.

The rearrangement links TRBV6-1 to TRBJ1-5; TRBD1 matches at 9 bases. V dropped 8 bases and J dropped 4; count of bases not matched to a gene: 9. Germline loops: CDR1 MNHNS, CDR2 SASEGT. This CDR3 spans 15 amino acids. The CDR3 sequence is CASVTGQGRNQPQHF. The CDR3 nucleotides read TGTGCCAGCGTAACGGGACAGGGTAGGAATCAGCCCCAGCATTTT.

This clone turned up a few times. The DNA for the CDR3 is TGTGCCAGCAGCCAGCAACAGGGAGGGGAAAAACTGTTTTTT. Translation: CASSQQQGGEKLFF. The chain links TRBV16 to TRBJ1-4, with TRBD1 as a possible D gene (6 bases). Germline lookup yields CDR1 KGHSY and CDR2 FQNENV. The V gene lost 3 bases and the J gene lost 8 bases, with 13 bases spanning the gap. The length of the CDR3 is 14 residues. The full variable domain, completed using reference TRBV16 and TRBJ1-4, is GEEVAQTPKHLVRGEGQKAKLYCAPIKGHSYVFWYQQVLKNEFKFLISFQNENVFDETGMPKERFSAKCLPNSPCSLEIQATKLEDSAVYFCASSQQQGGEKLFFGSGTQLSVL.

In its sample, this clone was seen once. V and J are TRBV29-1 and TRBJ1-2, with 9 bases lining up with TRBD1. The CDR3 runs to 14 residues. Per the germline V gene, CDR1 is SQVTM and CDR2 is ANQGSEA. The trim removed 6 bases at V and 7 bases at J, leaving 12 bases unmatched. CDR3 DNA sequence: TGCAGCGTCACCAAAAGTACAGGGGGCAGTGGCTACACCTTC. It yields the protein CSVTKSTGGSGYTF.

The CDR3 nucleotides are TGTGCCAGCAGTCTAAACCACGGAGGGGATCAGCCCCAGCATTTT. Protein sequence: CASSLNHGGDQPQHF. The chain employs TRBV6-1 and TRBJ1-5; a possible D gene is TRBD1 (5 bases). With 5 bases removed from V and 5 bases from J, the gap between germline ends came to 16 bases. Looked up from germline, CDR1 is MNHNS and CDR2 is SASEGT. The length of the CDR3 is 15 residues.

The chain carries TRBV5-6 and TRBJ2-3; D is uncertain. The CDR3 covers 12 residues. Trimming removed 6 bases from V and 6 bases from J, with 11 bases in between. The germline CDR1 and CDR2 sequences are SGHDT and YYEEEE. The CDR3 loop reads CASTSGWDTQYF. The CDR3 DNA sequence: TGTGCCAGCACCTCGGGTTGGGATACGCAGTATTTT.

The chain joins TRBV10-3 to TRBJ1-5; D is perhaps TRBD1 (5 bases). Trimming cost V 6 bases and J 0 bases, with 12 bases left between them. Germline V gene data show CDR1 as ENHRY and CDR2 as SYGVKD. CDR3 length: 15 residues. The CDR3 DNA reads as TGTGCCATCAGAAGGGACGGAAATAGCAATCAGCCCCAGCATTTT. The encoded protein is CAIRRDGNSNQPQHF.

This clone was counted only a few times. The V call is TRBV5-1, the J call TRBJ1-6; possible D gene TRBD1, 6 bases. The V gene's germline CDR1 is SGHRS and CDR2 YFSETQ. Trimming took off 0 bases at V and 9 bases at J, with 13 bases between the two ends. The length of the CDR3 is 15 residues. The CDR3 sequence: CASSLEAGQGSPLHF. The CDR3, as DNA: TGCGCCAGCAGCTTGGAAGCGGGACAAGGTTCACCCCTCCACTTT.

This chain links TRBV4-2 with TRBJ1-1; D not resolved. The CDR3 contains 15 residues. The germline V gene has CDR1 LGHNA and CDR2 YNFKEQ. The V end lost 0 bases, the J end lost 0 bases, and 8 bases lay between the germline ends. CDR3 DNA sequence: TGTGCCAGCAGCCAAGAGTTTAGGATGAACACTGAAGCTTTCTTT. It is translated as CASSQEFRMNTEAFF.

The gene calls are TRBV7-8 and TRBJ2-2, with 7 bases that match TRBD2. Germline V CDR1 and CDR2: SGHVS, FQNEAQ. CDR3 size: 15 residues. V lost 1 base to trimming and J lost 4 bases; unmatched junction nucleotides: 3. CDR3 residues: CASSLGEGRTGELFF. The CDR3 DNA reads as TGTGCCAGCAGCTTAGGGGAGGGCCGCACCGGGGAGCTGTTTTTT.

This chain links TRBV5-4 with TRBJ1-1; D ambiguous. The CDR3 loop spans 13 amino acids. Between the trimmed V and J ends, which lost 4 bases and 4 bases, there was a span of 11 bases. Germline values: CDR1 SGHNT, CDR2 YYREEE (reference sequence). The CDR3 reads CASSPVDGTEAFF. The CDR3 DNA reads as TGTGCCAGCAGCCCGGTCGATGGCACTGAAGCTTTCTTT.

In this sample, this clone turned up many times. The chain is built from TRBV15 and TRBJ2-1, with TRBD1 matching over 7 bases. This CDR3 comprises 14 residues. V trimming: 6 bases; J trimming: 9 bases; junction bases outside the gene matches: 11. Germline CDR1 and CDR2: LNHNV and YYDKDF (reference sequence). CDR3 protein: CATRSRQGRVEQFF. CDR3 coding DNA: TGTGCCACCAGATCTCGACAGGGTAGGGTTGAGCAGTTCTTC. Together with reference TRBV15 and TRBJ2-1, the CDR3 gives the full variable domain: DAMVIQNPRYQVTQFGKPVTLSCSQTLNHNVMYWYQQKSSQAPKLLFHYYDKDFNNEADTPDNFQSRRPNTSFCFLDIRSPGLGDTAMYLCATRSRQGRVEQFFGPGTRLTVL.

The CDR3 reads CASSLDLIRRDEKLFF. CDR3 sequence (DNA): TGTGCCAGCAGCTTAGATCTCATTAGGAGGGATGAAAAACTGTTTTTT. The gene calls are TRBV11-2 and TRBJ1-4, with D unclear. In germline, CDR1 is SGHAT, CDR2 FQNNGV. V lost 0 bases to trimming and J lost 6 bases, with 14 bases between them. The CDR3 consists of 16 residues.

V gene TRBV7-2 combines with J gene TRBJ1-2; D unresolved. This CDR3 is 13 amino acids long. Germline CDR1 SGHTA, CDR2 FQGNSA. V shed 3 bases and J shed 2 bases, with 7 bases lying between them. CDR3 in DNA: TGTGCCAGCAGCTTTGGCCTAAACTATGGCTACACCTTC. Protein: CASSFGLNYGYTF.

The chain carries TRBV4-3 and TRBJ2-3; D perhaps matches TRBD2 (5 bases). V lost 4 bases, J lost 2 bases, and 13 bases lay in between. The CDR3 totals 15 residues. CDR1 and CDR2 (germline): LGHNA, YSLEER. The CDR3 bases are TGCGCCAGCAGCCTTGGCGGGCTTACCACAGATACGCAGTATTTT. Amino acid sequence: CASSLGGLTTDTQYF.